The T cell receptor (beta chain) described here comes from a study of T cells in Graves' hyperthyroidism and ophthalmopathy. Overall study results and limits: Among thyroid clonotypes expanded above 0.001, most also appeared in blood. A 13 V-J model separated ophthalmopathy from stable hyperthyroidism.

TCR beta CDR3 region amplification was performed from RNA transcripts. When the TCR CDR3 underwent first-round RT-PCR, the HTBI primer set was used. One entry per CDR3 protein results from TCRdb running MiXCR on the multiplex PCR reads. The table records roughly 93,000 distinct CDR3 sequences, about 51% of them present only once. In this sample, this clonotype turned up once. Antigen unknown. The CDR3 length is 13 residues. V lost 1 base and J lost 5, with 11 bases in between. Germline-derived CDR1 and CDR2 are DFQATT and SNEGSKA (reference sequence). The PBMCs were taken from about 10 ml of fresh peripheral blood.

The source of this sequence is a woman aged 35 to 49 with Graves' hyperthyroidism. What was sequenced was blood. The chain carries TRBV20-1 and TRBJ2-5; no clear D gene. The CDR3 nucleotides are TGCAGTGCTAGAGGGGTTGGGATCGAGACCCAGTACTTC. Its protein product is CSARGVGIETQYF.